Listed here are 13 T cell receptor beta chains from one sample, sequenced in a study of control samples from healthy donors and cancer patients. TCRdb keeps only in-frame clones here, not all; method: immunoSEQ multiplex PCR. Of 150,000 to 200,000 clones listed, around 92% are singletons. Source material: blood. The receptors derive from a middle-aged woman in good health.

V is TRBV11-2 and J is TRBJ1-1; 9 bases align to TRBD1. V lost 5 bases, J lost 5 bases, and 6 bases stayed unmatched. This CDR3 is built from 14 residues. In germline, CDR1 is SGHAT, CDR2 FQNNGV. The CDR3 nucleotides are TGTGCCAGCAGCAGACAGGGGGGCCAGACTGAAGCTTTCTTT. Translated, it gives CASSRQGGQTEAFF.

The rearrangement uses TRBV5-4 and TRBJ1-1, with TRBD1 matching 8 bases. Germline V gene lookup returns CDR1 SGHNT and CDR2 YYREEE (reference sequence). V trimming: 4 bases; J trimming: 3 bases; junction bases outside the gene matches: 8. The CDR3 contains 15 residues. The CDR3 here is CASSIQGGEDTEAFF. CDR3 sequence (DNA): TGTGCCAGCAGCATACAGGGGGGGGAGGACACTGAAGCTTTCTTT.

This clone was picked up one time. At the DNA level, this CDR3 is encoded by other sequences in the same sample as well. J is TRBJ2-2 and V is TRBV11-1, with unresolved D. CDR1 and CDR2 from the germline V gene are SGHAT and FQDESV (reference sequence). Trimming took off 4 bases at V and 3 bases at J, with 6 bases between the two ends. The CDR3 spans 13 residues. CDR3 DNA: TGTGCCAGCAGCTACCGTGACACCGGGGAGCTGTTTTTT. Protein sequence: CASSYRDTGELFF.

The chain is built from TRBV19 and TRBJ1-6; D ambiguous. This CDR3 comprises 14 residues. CDR1 is LNHDA and CDR2 is SQIVND in the germline V gene (reference sequence). Trimming took 6 bases from V and 7 from J, leaving 13 bases between them. The CDR3 is CASSLSAGNSPLHF. In nucleotides, the CDR3 is TGTGCCAGTAGCCTCTCTGCGGGAAATTCACCCCTCCACTTT.

The gene calls are TRBV25-1 and TRBJ2-3, with no clear D. The V and J ends lost 4 bases and 1 base respectively, with 9 bases between them. CDR3 length: 14 residues. Germline V gene data show CDR1 as MGHDK and CDR2 as SYGVNS. CDR3 loop: CASSGVWGTDTQYF. The CDR3 DNA is TGTGCCAGCAGTGGGGTGTGGGGCACAGATACGCAGTATTTT.

V and J are TRBV27 and TRBJ1-1; TRBD1 agrees at 8 bases. The V and J ends lost 3 bases and 1 base, in that order; junction bases with no gene match: 1. The CDR3 contains 14 residues. Germline-derived CDR1 and CDR2 are MNHEY and SMNVEV (reference sequence). In nucleotides, the CDR3 is TGTGCCAGCAGTTTTGGACAGGGGAACACTGAAGCTTTCTTT. Amino acid sequence: CASSFGQGNTEAFF.

V usage is TRBV10-3 and J usage is TRBJ1-4, with D possibly matching TRBD1 (5 bases). Germline V lookup: CDR1 ENHRY, CDR2 SYGVKD. V was clipped by 2 bases and J by 4 bases, with 11 bases between them. The CDR3 totals 15 residues. CDR3 protein: CAISEAQGGNEKLFF. In DNA form, the CDR3 reads TGTGCCATCAGTGAGGCGCAGGGCGGTAATGAAAAACTGTTTTTT.

The CDR3 region has the DNA TGTGCCAGCAGTTACCGGGACAGGGGAGGCTATGGCTACACCTTC. Its translation: CASSYRDRGGYGYTF. This chain links TRBV6-5 with TRBJ1-2, with 10 bases lining up with TRBD1. CDR1 is MNHEY, CDR2 SVGAGI, per germline. J lost 4 bases, V lost 2 bases, and 4 bases had no gene match. The CDR3 length is 15 residues.

This sequence joins TRBV4-1 and TRBJ2-1; TRBD2 matches 11 bases. The CDR3 totals 17 residues. Unmatched junction bases numbered 11, after V lost 1 base and J lost 9 bases. The V gene's germline CDR1 is MGHRA and CDR2 YSYEKL. The CDR3 reads CASSQVSGTSGAFEQFF. The CDR3 DNA follows: TGCGCCAGCAGCCAAGTATCCGGGACTAGCGGCGCTTTTGAGCAGTTCTTC.

The chain employs TRBV9 and TRBJ2-7; 10 bases agree with TRBD1. CDR1 and CDR2 (germline): SGDLS, YYNGEE. This CDR3 has 18 amino acids. Trimming took 3 bases from V and 3 from J; bases not matched to a gene: 15. CDR3 DNA sequence: TGTGCCAGCAGCGACGGGACAGGGGCCCTCGGATCCCTCTACGAGCAGTACTTC. Its protein is CASSDGTGALGSLYEQYF.

The chain combines TRBV5-6 with TRBJ1-1, with D perhaps matching TRBD1 (6 bases). CDR3 length equals 16 residues. Germline V lookup: CDR1 SGHDT, CDR2 YYEEEE. The V end was cut by 7 bases, the J end by 3 bases, with 22 bases between. The CDR3 DNA is TGTGCCAGCTCATCTGGGGGCGGGGTGGGGTACACTGAAGCTTTCTTT. Translated, it gives CASSSGGGVGYTEAFF.

The chain joins TRBV2 to TRBJ2-7; no definite D call. CDR3 length equals 13 residues. Trimming stripped 3 bases from V and 0 bases from J, with 6 bases between. The germline CDR1 and CDR2 sequences are SNHLY and FYNNEI. The CDR3 region is CASSDWGSYEQYF. The CDR3, as DNA: TGTGCCAGCAGTGATTGGGGCTCCTACGAGCAGTACTTC.

In this sample, this clone turned up once. CDR3 sequence (DNA): TGTGCCAGCAGCCCCCAGGGTACGGGCTGGAACACTGAAGCTTTCTTT. It encodes CASSPQGTGWNTEAFF. This chain links TRBV9 with TRBJ1-1, with D perhaps matching TRBD1 (5 bases). From germline, CDR1 is SGDLS and CDR2 YYNGEE. This CDR3 spans 16 amino acids. V lost 4 bases and J 1 base, leaving 17 bases between the germline ends.